This is a list of T cell receptor beta chains from one sample in a study of blood T cells in healthy people across ages. MiXCR was run by TCRdb on the 5' RACE reads, yielding one entry per CDR3 protein. The sample carries roughly 2 million distinct CDR3 sequences, 40% to 55% recorded once. Material for sequencing was blood. These receptors were taken from a woman aged 40-49 years in good health. The CDR3 runs from the conserved cysteine through the conserved F or W. The D gene is left open where the match is weak. The listing skips clone size in some rows; elsewhere it reads once, few, many or a size class.

clone_size: few
d_call: -
j_call: TRBJ2-1
v_call: TRBV28
cdr3_aa: CASSFGGSAIYNEQFF
cdr3_nt: TGTGCCAGCAGTTTCGGTGGGTCAGCAATCTACAATGAGCAGTTCTTC

clone_size: many
d_call: TRBD2
j_call: TRBJ2-1
v_call: TRBV29-1
cdr3_aa: CSVGASGGGNNEQFF
cdr3_nt: TGCAGCGTTGGGGCTAGCGGGGGGGGGAACAATGAGCAGTTCTTC

clone_size: few
d_call: -
j_call: TRBJ2-1
v_call: TRBV11-1
cdr3_aa: CASSFPRAGYTDEQFF
cdr3_nt: TGTGCCAGCAGCTTTCCCCGGGCAGGGTATACAGATGAGCAGTTCTTC

clone_size: -
d_call: -
j_call: TRBJ2-3
v_call: TRBV7-2
cdr3_aa: CASSLGTSGPVNTQYF
cdr3_nt: TGTGCCAGCAGCCTAGGTACTAGTGGGCCAGTAAATACGCAGTATTTT

clone_size: -
d_call: TRBD1
j_call: TRBJ2-2
v_call: TRBV7-6
cdr3_aa: CASSQWTGSTGELFF
cdr3_nt: TGTGCCAGCAGCCAATGGACAGGGAGCACCGGGGAGCTGTTTTTT

clone_size: -
d_call: -
j_call: TRBJ2-5
v_call: TRBV15
cdr3_aa: CATSRDDWTVETQYF
cdr3_nt: TGTGCCACCAGCAGAGATGACTGGACGGTGGAGACCCAGTACTTC

clone_size: few
d_call: -
j_call: TRBJ1-2
v_call: TRBV29-1
cdr3_aa: CSVLENYGYTF
cdr3_nt: TGCAGCGTGCTGGAGAACTATGGCTACACCTTC

clone_size: -
d_call: TRBD1
j_call: TRBJ2-7
v_call: TRBV7-6
cdr3_aa: CASSWRTGSEQYF
cdr3_nt: TGTGCCAGCAGCTGGAGGACAGGGTCCGAGCAGTACTTC

clone_size: -
d_call: -
j_call: TRBJ2-7
v_call: TRBV9
cdr3_aa: CASSGQGRGTYEQYF
cdr3_nt: TGTGCCAGCAGCGGGCAGGGACGGGGAACCTACGAGCAGTACTTC

clone_size: -
d_call: -
j_call: TRBJ2-1
v_call: TRBV29-1
cdr3_aa: CSVGDGDEQFF
cdr3_nt: TGCAGCGTTGGGGACGGAGATGAGCAGTTCTTC

clone_size: few
d_call: -
j_call: TRBJ2-3
v_call: TRBV5-1
cdr3_aa: CASSLEAANWADTQYF
cdr3_nt: TGCGCCAGCAGCTTGGAGGCCGCCAATTGGGCAGATACGCAGTATTTT

clone_size: -
d_call: -
j_call: TRBJ2-1
v_call: TRBV4-3
cdr3_aa: CASSQGYSPNNEQFF
cdr3_nt: TGCGCCAGCAGCCAAGGTTATTCTCCAAACAATGAGCAGTTCTTC

clone_size: few
d_call: TRBD1
j_call: TRBJ2-3
v_call: TRBV27
cdr3_aa: CASSSRQGASTDTQYF
cdr3_nt: TGTGCCAGCAGTTCCCGACAGGGGGCTAGCACAGATACGCAGTATTTT

clone_size: few
d_call: -
j_call: TRBJ2-5
v_call: TRBV12-3/TRBV12-4
cdr3_aa: CASSLAGGPTETQYF
cdr3_nt: TGTGCCAGCAGTTTAGCGGGGGGGCCTACGGAGACCCAGTACTTC

clone_size: -
d_call: TRBD1
j_call: TRBJ2-1
v_call: TRBV6-1
cdr3_aa: CAFLLGQGAYPFEVEQFF
cdr3_nt: TGTGCCTTCCTACTGGGACAGGGGGCCTACCCTTTCGAGGTTGAGCAGTTCTTC

clone_size: -
d_call: -
j_call: TRBJ2-1
v_call: TRBV7-9
cdr3_aa: CASSARDLPRPEQFF
cdr3_nt: TGTGCCAGCAGCGCTCGGGACCTCCCGCGGCCTGAGCAGTTCTTC

clone_size: few
d_call: -
j_call: TRBJ2-1
v_call: TRBV5-1
cdr3_aa: CASSGRDDNEQFF
cdr3_nt: TGCGCCAGCAGCGGCCGGGACGACAATGAGCAGTTCTTC

clone_size: -
d_call: -
j_call: TRBJ1-4
v_call: TRBV24-1
cdr3_aa: CATSDLGDEKLFF
cdr3_nt: TGTGCCACCAGTGATTTAGGGGACGAAAAACTGTTTTTT

clone_size: many
d_call: -
j_call: TRBJ2-5
v_call: TRBV7-2
cdr3_aa: CASSFSAETQYF
cdr3_nt: TGTGCCAGCAGCTTCTCTGCAGAGACCCAGTACTTC

clone_size: few
d_call: TRBD2
j_call: TRBJ2-7
v_call: TRBV6-5
cdr3_aa: CASSYGLGDQYF
cdr3_nt: TGTGCCAGCAGTTACGGACTAGGGGACCAGTACTTC

clone_size: -
d_call: -
j_call: TRBJ2-3
v_call: TRBV3-1
cdr3_aa: CASSQERDRFTDTQYF
cdr3_nt: TGTGCCAGCAGCCAAGAGCGGGACAGATTCACAGATACGCAGTATTTT

clone_size: -
d_call: -
j_call: TRBJ2-5
v_call: TRBV11-2
cdr3_aa: CASSSMDGEETQYF
cdr3_nt: TGTGCCAGCAGCTCCATGGACGGAGAAGAGACCCAGTACTTC

clone_size: few
d_call: -
j_call: TRBJ2-3
v_call: TRBV28
cdr3_aa: CASSLASFDTDTQYF
cdr3_nt: TGTGCCAGCAGTTTAGCCAGCTTTGACACAGATACGCAGTATTTT

clone_size: -
d_call: -
j_call: TRBJ2-3
v_call: TRBV6-6
cdr3_aa: CSSSYADQMGEYF
cdr3_nt: TGTTCCAGCAGTTACGCGGACCAGATGGGGGAGTATTTT

clone_size: few
d_call: TRBD2
j_call: TRBJ2-1
v_call: TRBV4-2
cdr3_aa: CASSQEPAGGYNEQFF
cdr3_nt: TGTGCCAGCAGCCAAGAGCCAGCGGGGGGGTACAATGAGCAGTTCTTC

clone_size: -
d_call: -
j_call: TRBJ1-5
v_call: TRBV12-3/TRBV12-4
cdr3_aa: CASSFRNGLGQPQHF
cdr3_nt: TGTGCCAGCAGTTTCCGGAACGGCCTGGGTCAGCCCCAGCATTTT

clone_size: once
d_call: -
j_call: TRBJ2-3
v_call: TRBV20-1
cdr3_aa: CSARDRQAPSGDTQYF
cdr3_nt: TGCAGTGCTAGAGATAGGCAGGCCCCATCGGGGGATACGCAGTATTTT

clone_size: once
d_call: -
j_call: TRBJ1-5
v_call: TRBV4-2
cdr3_aa: CASSQEGGGVYQPQHF
cdr3_nt: TGTGCCAGCAGCCAAGAAGGCGGAGGGGTTTATCAGCCCCAGCATTTT

clone_size: few
d_call: TRBD2
j_call: TRBJ2-4
v_call: TRBV6-1
cdr3_aa: CASSEAGLAKNIQYF
cdr3_nt: TGTGCCAGCAGCGAAGCGGGGTTAGCCAAAAACATTCAGTACTTC

clone_size: -
d_call: -
j_call: TRBJ1-6
v_call: TRBV28
cdr3_aa: CASNTAIYNSPLHF
cdr3_nt: TGTGCCAGCAATACAGCCATCTATAATTCACCCCTCCACTTT

clone_size: -
d_call: -
j_call: TRBJ1-2
v_call: TRBV28
cdr3_aa: CASNRATGTDYGYTF
cdr3_nt: TGTGCCAGCAACCGGGCTACCGGGACCGACTATGGCTACACCTTC

clone_size: -
d_call: TRBD1
j_call: TRBJ1-5
v_call: TRBV6-5
cdr3_aa: CASSRSVGAGGQPQHF
cdr3_nt: TGTGCCAGCAGTCGCTCCGTAGGGGCAGGGGGTCAGCCCCAGCATTTT

clone_size: -
d_call: TRBD1
j_call: TRBJ2-7
v_call: TRBV6-2/TRBV6-3
cdr3_aa: CASSNGDSSYEQYF
cdr3_nt: TGTGCCAGCAGTAACGGGGACAGCTCCTACGAGCAGTACTTC

clone_size: many
d_call: TRBD2
j_call: TRBJ2-3
v_call: TRBV7-2
cdr3_aa: CASRVAGGLDTQYF
cdr3_nt: TGTGCCTCGCGGGTAGCGGGGGGGCTTGATACGCAGTATTTT

clone_size: few
d_call: TRBD1
j_call: TRBJ2-1
v_call: TRBV24-1
cdr3_aa: CATSGGQGVDNEQFF
cdr3_nt: TGTGCCACCAGTGGGGGACAGGGGGTGGACAATGAGCAGTTCTTC

clone_size: few
d_call: -
j_call: TRBJ2-3
v_call: TRBV5-1
cdr3_aa: CASSPGDRVPDTQYF
cdr3_nt: TGCGCCAGCAGCCCGGGAGACCGAGTCCCAGATACGCAGTATTTT

clone_size: -
d_call: -
j_call: TRBJ1-5
v_call: TRBV2
cdr3_aa: CASKSGDQPQHF
cdr3_nt: TGTGCCAGCAAATCAGGGGATCAGCCCCAGCATTTT

clone_size: -
d_call: -
j_call: TRBJ2-1
v_call: TRBV20-1
cdr3_aa: CSARVPIYNEQFF
cdr3_nt: TGCAGTGCTAGAGTTCCCATCTACAATGAGCAGTTCTTC

clone_size: -
d_call: TRBD2
j_call: TRBJ2-3
v_call: TRBV6-2/TRBV6-3
cdr3_aa: CASTLAGKPTQYF
cdr3_nt: TGTGCCAGCACACTAGCGGGGAAACCTACGCAGTATTTT

clone_size: -
d_call: -
j_call: TRBJ1-6
v_call: TRBV28
cdr3_aa: CASSTRDPRTPLHF
cdr3_nt: TGTGCCAGCAGTACCCGGGACCCACGCACACCCCTCCACTTT

clone_size: -
d_call: TRBD2
j_call: TRBJ2-1
v_call: TRBV7-7
cdr3_aa: CASSFGLAGAYEQFF
cdr3_nt: TGTGCTAGCAGCTTTGGACTAGCGGGGGCGTATGAGCAGTTCTTC

clone_size: -
d_call: TRBD1
j_call: TRBJ2-7
v_call: TRBV5-5
cdr3_aa: CASSRDRGFEQYF
cdr3_nt: TGTGCCAGCAGCCGGGACAGGGGTTTCGAGCAGTACTTC

clone_size: -
d_call: TRBD1
j_call: TRBJ2-4
v_call: TRBV7-6
cdr3_aa: CASSSTGAQGIQYF
cdr3_nt: TGTGCCAGCAGTTCTACAGGGGCCCAGGGCATTCAGTACTTC